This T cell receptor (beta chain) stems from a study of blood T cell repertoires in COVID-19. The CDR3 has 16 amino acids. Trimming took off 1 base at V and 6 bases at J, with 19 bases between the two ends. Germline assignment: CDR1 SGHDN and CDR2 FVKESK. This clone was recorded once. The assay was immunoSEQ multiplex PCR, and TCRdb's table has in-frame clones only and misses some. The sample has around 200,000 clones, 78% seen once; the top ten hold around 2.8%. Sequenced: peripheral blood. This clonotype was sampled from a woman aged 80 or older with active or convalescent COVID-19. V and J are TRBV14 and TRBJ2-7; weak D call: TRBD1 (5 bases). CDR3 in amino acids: CASSQVSGPRPREQYF. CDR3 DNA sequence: TGTGCCAGCAGCCAAGTATCAGGGCCCCGACCCCGCGAGCAGTACTTC. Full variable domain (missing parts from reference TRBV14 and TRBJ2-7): EAGVTQFPSHSVIEKGQTVTLRCDPISGHDNLYWYRRVMGKEIKFLLHFVKESKQDESGMPNNRFLAERTGGTYSTLKVQPAELEDSGVYFCASSQVSGPRPREQYFGPGTRLTVT.